This record looks at one T cell receptor (beta chain) sequence and its context. These data come from a study of blood T cell repertoires in COVID-19. How the authors handled the data: Amplifying reference gene primers gave estimates of nucleated cell counts. Here immunoSEQ multiplex PCR was the method, and the copy in TCRdb shows in-frame clones only, minus some. D and trimming come from the DNA, and the V and J calls and clone size come from that table. The profile shows approximately 50,000 clones, less than 80% of them singletons. Germline V gives CDR1 SQVTM, CDR2 ANQGSEA. Trimming pared 7 bases from V and 3 bases from J, leaving 6 bases between. The CDR3 sequence is 11 residues long.

The TCR was taken from a man in his 70s with acute or convalescent COVID-19. V gene TRBV29-1 combines with J gene TRBJ1-4, with D unresolved. The sequenced material came from peripheral blood. The chain's CDR3 is CSALANEKLFF. In DNA, the CDR3 is TGCAGCGCACTGGCTAATGAAAAACTGTTTTTT.